This T cell receptor (beta chain) was identified in a study of T-cell memory formation after mild COVID-19 (dated by TCRdb to the early 2020s). About the full investigation: TCR sequence clusters from the two donors were found to be largely donor specific. The cohort comprised two young, previously healthy adult volunteers, one female and one male. Longitudinal TCRalpha and TCRbeta repertoire sequencing tracked T-cell clones expanding and contracting after mild COVID-19 in two donors. Study-wide findings and limitations: Contracting CD4+ clones were located mainly in the CM and EM memory subsets, whereas CD8+ clones were found to be enriched in EMRA. Some responding clones were detected in pre-infection memory, which suggested that pre-existing cross-reactive memory T cells had joined the SARS-CoV-2 response. Clones contracting from day 15 to 85 had balanced CD4/CD8 phenotypes, while a second wave expanding from day 15 to 37 was biased towards CD4+. SARS-CoV-2 specificity of the second-wave clones peaking on day 37 was not confirmed. The study covered only two mild cases, and larger cohorts including severe cases with pre-infection samples were considered necessary.

Ficoll-Paque density gradient centrifugation was the method used to isolate PBMCs. The CDR3 runs 16 amino acids, cysteine and phenylalanine included. Only the CDR3 part of the read is kept: 48 bases, read in frame from the first base. The junction carries 20 bases between V and J, which are trimmed by 5 bases and 4 bases respectively. Looking up the germline V gene yields CDR1 SGHVS and CDR2 FQNEAQ. Sequencing took place on an Illumina NovaSeq 6000. TCRalpha and TCRbeta cDNA libraries were built by 5'RACE with constant-segment primers, adding sample barcodes and unique molecular identifiers. RNA was extracted from every sample with Trizol reagent. Library amplification was performed in two PCR steps, and a second sample barcode and Illumina TruSeq adapters were introduced in the second step. Sequencing of the libraries was done on an Illumina NovaSeq, producing 2 x 150 bp paired-end reads. Per the authors' processing: The reads were demultiplexed and collapsed into UMI-guided consensus sequences using migec v1.2.7. Using mixcr v2.1.11, the UMI consensuses were aligned to TRA and TRB V and J templates and assembled into clonotypes. A clonotype was counted as expanded or contracted only when both edgeR and NoisET called the clonotype significant, with the noise models trained on biological replicates. edgeR calls used a false discovery rate-adjusted p below 0.01 and a log2 fold-change threshold of 1. As an exploratory analysis of dynamics, max-normalized trajectories of the 1000 most abundant clonotypes were examined by PCA with hierarchical clustering. Separately sequenced CD4+ and CD8+ repertoires were used to assign the CD4 or CD8 phenotype of responding clones. TCRdb reworked the public reads: Q25 trimming with fastp, MiXCR clone assembly, productive beta chains retained. When rows share a CDR3 protein, they turn into one entry using the most common DNA and genes. These V and J calls originate from TCRdb's pipeline instead of the authors' own analysis. For this sample there are about 310,000 distinct CDR3 sequences; more than 15% appear just once. The ten largest clones capture roughly 22% of the sample.

This clonotype has more than one count but fewer than ten. There is no known antigen for this receptor. The sample holds no much larger clone one base away, and base qualities are not on file. This TCR was recovered from a man aged 18 to 29 who had mild COVID-19 (a few samples of this study predate the infection). The sample titles of this study are shuffled in the database, so cell type and time point are left out; the donor was told from shared clones. The sequencing sample was made of PBMCs or a T cell subset sorted from them (not recorded which). The sequence links TRBV7-8 to TRBJ1-1; TRBD1 could be the D gene, as 5 bases match. The CDR3 has the sequence CASSTHRFEVTTEAFF. The DNA sequence is TGTGCCAGCAGCACCCACAGGTTTGAGGTGACCACTGAAGCTTTCTTT.